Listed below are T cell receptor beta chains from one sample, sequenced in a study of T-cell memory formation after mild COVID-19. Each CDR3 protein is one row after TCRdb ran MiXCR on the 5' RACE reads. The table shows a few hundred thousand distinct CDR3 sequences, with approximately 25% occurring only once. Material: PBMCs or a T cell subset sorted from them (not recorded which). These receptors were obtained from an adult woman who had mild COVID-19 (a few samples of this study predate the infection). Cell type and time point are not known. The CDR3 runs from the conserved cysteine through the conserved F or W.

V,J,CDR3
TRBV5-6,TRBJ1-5,CASSLGPELNQPQHF
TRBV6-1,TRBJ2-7,CASSVTGYEQYF
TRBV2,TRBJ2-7,CASSEALLRGSYEQYF
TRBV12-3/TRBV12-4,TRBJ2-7,CASSLGTGGFAYEQYF
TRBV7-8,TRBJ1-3,CASSSLARVGRNSGNTIYF
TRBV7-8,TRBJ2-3,CASSSRDYPSTDTQYF
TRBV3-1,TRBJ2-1,CASSPLWNEQFF
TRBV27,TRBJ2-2,CASSARNTGELFF
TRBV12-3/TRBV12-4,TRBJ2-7,CASSLATRSVYEQYF
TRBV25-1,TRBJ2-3,CASRALSLDTQYF